These 20 T cell receptor beta chains share one sample of origin, sequenced in a study of blood T cell repertoires in COVID-19. The method was immunoSEQ multiplex PCR; TCRdb's version includes in-frame clones alone and lacks a portion of them. The sample contains 180,000 or so clones, roughly 90% of which appear only once. What was sequenced was peripheral blood. These receptors originate from a man aged 18 to 30 with active or convalescent COVID-19.

The chain employs TRBV9 and TRBJ1-1; no clear D gene. The CDR3 covers 10 residues. Trimming took 7 bases from V and 3 from J, leaving 4 bases between them. Germline V gene data show CDR1 as SGDLS and CDR2 as YYNGEE. Here the CDR3 reads CASPYTEAFF. The CDR3 region has the DNA TGTGCCAGCCCGTACACTGAAGCTTTCTTT. Full variable domain (rest looked up from reference TRBV9 and TRBJ1-1): DSGVTQTPKHLITATGQRVTLRCSPRSGDLSVYWYQQSLDQGLQFLIQYYNGEERAKGNILERFSAQQFPDLHSELNLSSLELGDSALYFCASPYTEAFFGQGTRLTVV.

The chain links TRBV7-2 to TRBJ2-7; tentatively, D is TRBD2 (6 bases). Trimming removed 6 bases at V and 2 bases at J, with 20 bases between. The CDR3 covers 16 residues. Germline loops: CDR1 SGHTA, CDR2 FQGNSA. CDR3: CASSPILGLTAYEQYF. CDR3 DNA sequence: TGTGCCAGCAGTCCGATACTGGGACTGACCGCCTACGAGCAGTACTTC. Supplemented by reference TRBV7-2 and TRBJ2-7, the full variable domain reads GAGVSQSPSNKVTEKGKDVELRCDPISGHTALYWYRQSLGQGLEFLIYFQGNSAPDKSGLPSDRFSAERTGGSVSTLTIQRTQQEDSAVYLCASSPILGLTAYEQYFGPGTRLTVT.

This clone showed up just once. The chain carries TRBV7-3 and TRBJ2-3; 14 bases are shared with TRBD2. Germline loops: CDR1 SGHTA, CDR2 FQGTGA. This CDR3 region has 18 residues. J was trimmed by 4 bases and V by 5 bases; bases with no gene match: 11. CDR3 loop: CASSPGTSGGIGADTQYF. The CDR3 bases are TGTGCCAGCAGCCCCGGGACTAGCGGGGGAATCGGCGCAGATACGCAGTATTTT.

The chain couples TRBV5-4 to TRBJ2-2, with 14 positions matching TRBD2. The CDR3 totals 16 residues. V lost 5 bases and J lost 7; bases outside the gene matches: 7. Germline CDR1 SGHNT, CDR2 YYREEE (reference sequence). As DNA, the CDR3 is TGTGCCAGCAGAACCGGGACTAGCGGGAGTGGCGGGGAGCTGTTTTTT. It encodes CASRTGTSGSGGELFF.

This sequence joins TRBV7-2 and TRBJ1-6; no clear D gene. There are 15 residues in the CDR3. From germline, CDR1 is SGHTA and CDR2 FQGNSA. Deletions cut 5 bases from V and 9 bases from J, with 17 bases between. The CDR3 loop is CASSARKGAGSPLHF. CDR3 bases: TGTGCCAGCAGCGCCCGAAAGGGAGCAGGTTCACCCCTCCACTTT.

This chain links TRBV7-8 with TRBJ1-3; D is perhaps TRBD1 (5 bases). The length of the CDR3 is 16 residues. Germline CDR1 reads SGHVS; CDR2 reads FQNEAQ. V was clipped by 3 bases and J by 0 bases, with 12 bases between them. CDR3 nucleotide sequence: TGTGCCAGCAGCTTTTCAGGGCCTCGCTCTGGAAACACCATATATTTT. It yields the protein CASSFSGPRSGNTIYF.

The CDR3 DNA is TGTGCCAGCAGCACGCCAGGGACAGAAAAACAAGAGACCCAGTACTTC. Its translation is CASSTPGTEKQETQYF. The rearrangement links TRBV5-6 to TRBJ2-7; TRBD1 agrees at 7 bases. The J call could be wrong; TRBJ2-5 is a better fit for the DNA end. Germline V gene sequence: CDR1 SGHDT, CDR2 YYEEEE. This CDR3 has 16 amino acids.

The chain carries TRBV5-1 and TRBJ2-2; 12 bases agree with TRBD2. Germline loops: CDR1 SGHRS, CDR2 YFSETQ. The ends lost 1 base at V and 4 bases at J; junction bases unmatched: 11. The CDR3 is 19 residues long. The CDR3 nucleotides are TGCGCCAGCAGCTTGCGGCTAGCGGGAGGGCCGGGAGGCACCGGGGAGCTGTTTTTT. It specifies CASSLRLAGGPGGTGELFF.

This chain connects TRBV2 to TRBJ2-3; 9 nucleotides agree with TRBD1. This CDR3 region has 12 residues. V dropped 6 bases and J dropped 9; count of bases not matched to a gene: 4. Germline values: CDR1 SNHLY, CDR2 FYNNEI. The CDR3 sequence is CASRDRGDTQYF. Here the CDR3 DNA reads TGTGCCAGCAGAGACAGGGGGGACACGCAGTATTTT.

This clone was counted a few times. The chain joins TRBV2 to TRBJ2-7, with a weak D call TRBD1 (5 bases). Trimming removed 1 base from V and 5 bases from J, with 18 bases in between. This CDR3 spans 16 amino acids. Germline V CDR1 and CDR2: SNHLY, FYNNEI. DNA of the CDR3: TGTGCCAGCAGTGAAGGATTATCCCAGGGTGCCGACGAGCAGTACTTC. Amino acid sequence: CASSEGLSQGADEQYF.

CDR3 coding DNA: TGTGCCAGCAGCTTAACCGGTAGAGAGACCCAGTACTTC. Translating gives CASSLTGRETQYF. This sequence joins TRBV11-3 and TRBJ2-5, with no clear D. CDR1 and CDR2 (germline): SGHNT, YENEEA. This CDR3 has 13 residues. V was clipped by 2 bases and J by 4 bases, with 8 bases between them.

V is TRBV5-5 and J is TRBJ1-3; D remains unclear. Germline assignment: CDR1 SGHKS and CDR2 YYEKEE (reference sequence). This CDR3 region has 18 residues. V lost 0 bases and J 0 bases, leaving 16 bases between the germline ends. CDR3 coding DNA: TGTGCCAGCAGCTTGGGGTCCACGGGAAGGAGCTCTGGAAACACCATATATTTT. This codes for CASSLGSTGRSSGNTIYF.

This rearrangement joins TRBV7-9 to TRBJ2-7; 9 bases are shared with TRBD2. This CDR3 has 13 residues. The V gene end was trimmed by 8 bases and the J gene end by 0 bases; junction bases not matched to a gene: 2. Germline lookup yields CDR1 SEHNR and CDR2 FQNEAQ (reference sequence). CDR3 DNA: TGTGCCAGCCGTAGCGGGAGCTCCTACGAGCAGTACTTC. It yields the protein CASRSGSSYEQYF.

This chain connects TRBV7-2 to TRBJ1-1; TRBD1 is a possible D gene (6 bases). Trimming removed 7 bases from V and 1 base from J, with 16 bases in between. The CDR3 loop spans 15 amino acids. Germline CDR1 SGHTA, CDR2 FQGNSA. The CDR3 sequence is CASNYRVRSNTEAFF. The CDR3 nucleotides read TGTGCCAGCAACTACAGGGTAAGGTCGAACACTGAAGCTTTCTTT.

This clone was detected only once. V is TRBV5-5 and J is TRBJ1-1; TRBD1 might be the D (6 bases). The CDR3 runs to 16 residues. Germline-derived CDR1 and CDR2 are SGHKS and YYEKEE (reference sequence). V dropped 2 bases and J dropped 2 bases, with 16 bases sitting between them. This CDR3 reads CASSFFLQGRNTEAFF. The DNA for the CDR3 is TGTGCCAGCAGCTTCTTCCTACAGGGACGAAACACTGAAGCTTTCTTT.

The J gene is TRBJ2-3, the V gene TRBV3-1 (or the pseudogene TRBV3-2), with TRBD2 matching over 13 bases. The CDR3 is 18 residues long. The trim removed 4 bases at V and 3 bases at J, leaving 10 bases unmatched. In germline, CDR1 is LGHDT, CDR2 YNNKEL (reference sequence). CDR3 DNA: TGTGCCAGCAGCCGACCCCTAACTAGCGGGGGGGGTACAGATACGCAGTATTTT. Its protein product is CASSRPLTSGGGTDTQYF.

The CDR3 DNA sequence: TGTGCCAGCAGCCTCCGGGACAGGGACTACAATGAGCAGTTCTTC. This translates into CASSLRDRDYNEQFF. The J gene is TRBJ2-1, the V gene TRBV9; 9 bases fit TRBD1. The V segment lost 4 bases and the J segment 3 bases; nucleotides outside the gene matches: 5. Germline V gives CDR1 SGDLS, CDR2 YYNGEE. CDR3 length: 15 amino acids. Looking up the rest from reference TRBV9 and TRBJ2-1 gives the full variable domain: DSGVTQTPKHLITATGQRVTLRCSPRSGDLSVYWYQQSLDQGLQFLIQYYNGEERAKGNILERFSAQQFPDLHSELNLSSLELGDSALYFCASSLRDRDYNEQFFGPGTRLTVL.

This clone was detected only once. The CDR3 bases are TGTGCCAGCAGTAGATGGGGCGGGAACACTGAAGCTTTCTTT. It encodes CASSRWGGNTEAFF. V usage is TRBV11-2 and J usage is TRBJ1-1, with D possibly being TRBD1 (5 bases). This CDR3 comprises 14 residues. The V and J ends lost 6 bases and 1 base respectively, with 12 bases between them. CDR1 and CDR2 (germline): SGHAT, FQNNGV.

This chain connects TRBV7-6 to TRBJ2-2; a weak D match, TRBD2 (7 bases). Germline lookup yields CDR1 SGHVS and CDR2 FNYEAQ. V lost 4 bases and J lost 7, with 19 bases in between. The CDR3 sequence is 16 residues long. CDR3: CASSYAGALGDGELFF. The CDR3 bases are TGTGCCAGCAGCTACGCGGGGGCCCTGGGCGACGGGGAGCTGTTTTTT.

CDR3 protein: CASSSRDREKETQYF. In nucleotides, the CDR3 is TGTGCCAGCAGTAGTAGGGACAGGGAAAAGGAGACCCAGTACTTC. J is TRBJ2-5 and V is TRBV6-2 or TRBV6-3; 9 nucleotides match TRBD1. The CDR3 is 15 residues long. Germline-derived CDR1 and CDR2 are MNHEY and SVGEGT. After removal of 5 bases from V and 5 bases from J, the junction contained 9 bases not matched to a gene.